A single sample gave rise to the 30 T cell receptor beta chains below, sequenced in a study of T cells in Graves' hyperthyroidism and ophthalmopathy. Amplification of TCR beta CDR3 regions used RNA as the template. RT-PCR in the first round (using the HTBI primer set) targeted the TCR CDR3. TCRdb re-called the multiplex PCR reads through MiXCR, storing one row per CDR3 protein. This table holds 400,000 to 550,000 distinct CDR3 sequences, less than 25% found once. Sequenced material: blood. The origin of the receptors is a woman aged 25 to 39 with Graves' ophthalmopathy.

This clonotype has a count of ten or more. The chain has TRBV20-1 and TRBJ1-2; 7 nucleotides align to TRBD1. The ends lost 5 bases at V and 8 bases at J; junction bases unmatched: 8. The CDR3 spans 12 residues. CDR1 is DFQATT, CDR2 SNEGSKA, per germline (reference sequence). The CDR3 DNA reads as TGCAGTGCTCTCCGACAGGGAGGGGGCTACACCTTC. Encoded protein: CSALRQGGGYTF.

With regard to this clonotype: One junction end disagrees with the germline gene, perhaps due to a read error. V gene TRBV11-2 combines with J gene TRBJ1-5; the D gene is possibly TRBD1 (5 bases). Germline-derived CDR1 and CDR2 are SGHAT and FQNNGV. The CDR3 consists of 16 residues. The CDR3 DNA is TGCGCCAGCAGCCCCCGAGAGGTGGGGGGCAATCAGCCCCAGCATTTT. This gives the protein CASSPREVGGNQPQHF. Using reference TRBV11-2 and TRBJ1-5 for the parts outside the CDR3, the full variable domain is EAGVAQSPRYKIIEKRQSVAFWCNPISGHATLYWYQQILGQGPKLLIQFQNNGVVDDSQLPKDRFSAERLKGVDSTLKIQPAKLEDSAVYLCASSPREVGGNQPQHFGDGTRLSIL.

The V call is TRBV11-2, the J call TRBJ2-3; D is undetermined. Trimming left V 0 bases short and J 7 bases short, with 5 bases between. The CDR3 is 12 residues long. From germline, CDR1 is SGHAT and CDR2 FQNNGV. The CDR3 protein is CASSLEVYTQYF. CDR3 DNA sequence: TGTGCCAGCAGCTTAGAGGTATATACGCAGTATTTT.

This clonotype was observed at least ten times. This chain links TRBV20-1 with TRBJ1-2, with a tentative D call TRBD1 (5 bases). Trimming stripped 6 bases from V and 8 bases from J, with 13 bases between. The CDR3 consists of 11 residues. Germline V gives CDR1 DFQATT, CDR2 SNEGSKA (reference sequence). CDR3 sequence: CSAPGPGGYTF. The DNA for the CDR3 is TGCAGTGCCCCGGGACCTGGCGGCTACACCTTC.

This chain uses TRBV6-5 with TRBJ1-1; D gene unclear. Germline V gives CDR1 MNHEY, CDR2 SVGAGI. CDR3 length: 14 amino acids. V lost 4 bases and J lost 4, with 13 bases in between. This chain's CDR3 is CASSSAGFGTEAFF. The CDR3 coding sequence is TGTGCCAGCAGTTCGGCGGGGTTCGGCACTGAAGCTTTCTTT.

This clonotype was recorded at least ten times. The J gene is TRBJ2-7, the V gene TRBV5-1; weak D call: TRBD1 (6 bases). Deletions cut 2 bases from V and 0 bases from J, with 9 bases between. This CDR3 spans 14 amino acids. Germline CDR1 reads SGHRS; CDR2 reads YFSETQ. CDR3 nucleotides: TGCGCCAGCAGCTTCGGACAGCTCTCCTACGAGCAGTACTTC. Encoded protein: CASSFGQLSYEQYF.

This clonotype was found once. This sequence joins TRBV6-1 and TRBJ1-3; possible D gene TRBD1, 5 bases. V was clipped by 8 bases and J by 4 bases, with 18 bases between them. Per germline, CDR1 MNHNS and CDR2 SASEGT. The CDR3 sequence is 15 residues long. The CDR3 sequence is CASSNPTGRGNTIYF. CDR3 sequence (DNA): TGTGCCAGCTCGAATCCTACGGGACGAGGAAACACCATATATTTT.

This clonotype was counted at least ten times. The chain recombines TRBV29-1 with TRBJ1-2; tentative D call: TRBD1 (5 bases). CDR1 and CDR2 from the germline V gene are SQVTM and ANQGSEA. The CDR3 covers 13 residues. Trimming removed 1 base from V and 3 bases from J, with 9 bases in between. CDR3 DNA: TGCAGCGTTGAAGTGGGGGAAGACTATGGCTACACCTTC. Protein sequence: CSVEVGEDYGYTF. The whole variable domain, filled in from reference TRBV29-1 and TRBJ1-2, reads SAVISQKPSRDICQRGTSLTIQCQVDSQVTMMFWYRQQPGQSLTLIATANQGSEATYESGFVIDKFPISRPNLTFSTLTVSNMSPEDSSIYLCSVEVGEDYGYTFGSGTRLTVV.

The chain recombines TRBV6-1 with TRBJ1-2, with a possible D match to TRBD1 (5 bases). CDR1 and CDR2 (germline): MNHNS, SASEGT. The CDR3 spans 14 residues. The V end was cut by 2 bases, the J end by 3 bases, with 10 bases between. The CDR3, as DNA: TGTGCCAGCAGTGAATGGGACGGTCACTATGGCTACACCTTC. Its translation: CASSEWDGHYGYTF.

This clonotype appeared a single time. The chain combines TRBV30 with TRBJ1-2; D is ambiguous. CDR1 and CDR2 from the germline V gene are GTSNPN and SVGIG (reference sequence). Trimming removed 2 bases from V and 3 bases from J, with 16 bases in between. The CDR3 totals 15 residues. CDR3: CAWSRRRTGDYGYTF. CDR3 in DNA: TGTGCCTGGAGTCGGCGGAGGACGGGCGACTATGGCTACACCTTC.

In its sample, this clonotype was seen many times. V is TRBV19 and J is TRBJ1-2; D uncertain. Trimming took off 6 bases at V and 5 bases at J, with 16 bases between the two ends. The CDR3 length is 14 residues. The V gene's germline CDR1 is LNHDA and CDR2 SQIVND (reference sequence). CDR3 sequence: CASRVAARTYGYTF. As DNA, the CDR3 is TGTGCCAGTAGGGTGGCGGCCCGAACGTATGGCTACACCTTC.

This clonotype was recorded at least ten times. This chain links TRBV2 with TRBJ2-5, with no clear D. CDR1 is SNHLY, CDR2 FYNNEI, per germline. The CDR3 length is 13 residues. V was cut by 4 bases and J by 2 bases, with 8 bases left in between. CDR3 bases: TGTGCCAGCAGTGCTTCCCCGCAAGAGACCCAGTACTTC. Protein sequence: CASSASPQETQYF.

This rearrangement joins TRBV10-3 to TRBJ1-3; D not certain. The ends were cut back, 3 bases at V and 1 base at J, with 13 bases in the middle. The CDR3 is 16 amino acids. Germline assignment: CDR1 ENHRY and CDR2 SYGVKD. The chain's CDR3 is CAISDRLTASGNTIYF. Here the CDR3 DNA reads TGTGCCATCAGTGACCGATTGACCGCGTCTGGAAACACCATATATTTT.

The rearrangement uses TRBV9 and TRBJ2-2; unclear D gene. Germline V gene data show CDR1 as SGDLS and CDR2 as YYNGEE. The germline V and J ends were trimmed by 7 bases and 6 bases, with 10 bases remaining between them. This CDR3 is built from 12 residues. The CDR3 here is CASGEAAGELFF. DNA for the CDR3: TGTGCCAGCGGGGAAGCCGCCGGGGAGCTGTTTTTT.

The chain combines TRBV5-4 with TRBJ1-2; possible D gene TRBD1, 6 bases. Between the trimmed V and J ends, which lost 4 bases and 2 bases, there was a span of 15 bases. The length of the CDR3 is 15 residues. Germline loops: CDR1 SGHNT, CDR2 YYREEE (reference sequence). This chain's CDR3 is CASSLPDRLNYGYTF. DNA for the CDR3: TGTGCCAGCAGCCTACCGGACAGACTGAACTATGGCTACACCTTC.

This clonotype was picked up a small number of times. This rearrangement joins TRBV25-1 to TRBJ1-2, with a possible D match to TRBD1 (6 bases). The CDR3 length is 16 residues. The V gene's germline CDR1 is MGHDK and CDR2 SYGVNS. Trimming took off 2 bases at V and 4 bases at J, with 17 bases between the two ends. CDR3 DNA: TGTGCCAGCAGTGAAAACACGGGGGCAGGGGCCTATGGCTACACCTTC. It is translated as CASSENTGAGAYGYTF.

CDR3 in DNA: TGCAGTGCTAGAGCTCACGGGAGGCAGAACACTGAAGCTTTCTTT. It yields the protein CSARAHGRQNTEAFF. V and J are TRBV20-1 and TRBJ1-1; D gene unclear. Germline V gene lookup returns CDR1 DFQATT and CDR2 SNEGSKA (reference sequence). The CDR3 is made up of 15 amino acids. V was shortened by 1 base and J by 1 base, with 13 bases between the two germline ends.

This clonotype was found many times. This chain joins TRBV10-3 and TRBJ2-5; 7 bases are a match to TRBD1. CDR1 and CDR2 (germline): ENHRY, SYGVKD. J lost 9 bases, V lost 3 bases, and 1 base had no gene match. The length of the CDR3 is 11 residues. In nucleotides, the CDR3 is TGTGCCATCAGTGATACAGGGGCCCAGTACTTC. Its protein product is CAISDTGAQYF.

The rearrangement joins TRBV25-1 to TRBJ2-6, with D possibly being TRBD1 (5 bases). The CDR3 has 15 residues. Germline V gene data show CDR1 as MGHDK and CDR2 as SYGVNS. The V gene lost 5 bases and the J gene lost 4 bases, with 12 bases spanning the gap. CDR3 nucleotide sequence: TGTGCCAGCAGTAAGGACACTTCAGGGGCCAACGTCCTGACTTTC. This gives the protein CASSKDTSGANVLTF.

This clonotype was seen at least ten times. Written as DNA, the CDR3 is TGTGCCAGCAAAAGGGGACAGTTAATGAACACTGAAGCTTTCTTT. The encoded protein is CASKRGQLMNTEAFF. The rearrangement joins TRBV2 to TRBJ1-1; 7 nucleotides agree with TRBD1. V shed 7 bases and J 0 bases; nucleotides not matched to a gene: 8. The germline CDR1 and CDR2 sequences are SNHLY and FYNNEI. The CDR3 spans 15 residues.

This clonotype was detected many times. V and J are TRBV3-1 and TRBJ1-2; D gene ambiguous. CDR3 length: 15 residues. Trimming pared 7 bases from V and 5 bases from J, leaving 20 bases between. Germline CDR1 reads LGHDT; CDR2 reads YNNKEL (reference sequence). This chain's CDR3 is CASTPTGTEPYGYTF. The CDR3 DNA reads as TGTGCCAGCACCCCGACGGGCACAGAACCTTATGGCTACACCTTC.

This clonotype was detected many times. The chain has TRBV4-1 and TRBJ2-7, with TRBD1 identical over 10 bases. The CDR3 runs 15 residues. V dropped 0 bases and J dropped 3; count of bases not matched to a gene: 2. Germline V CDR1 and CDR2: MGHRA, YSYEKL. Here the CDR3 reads CASSQDGTGVYEQYF. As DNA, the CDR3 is TGCGCCAGCAGCCAAGATGGGACAGGGGTCTACGAGCAGTACTTC.

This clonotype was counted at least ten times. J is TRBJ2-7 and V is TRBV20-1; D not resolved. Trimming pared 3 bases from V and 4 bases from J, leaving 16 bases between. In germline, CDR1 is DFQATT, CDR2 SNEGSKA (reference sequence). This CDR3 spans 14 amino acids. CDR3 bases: TGCAGTGCTAGTCTTGGCCTATTTAATTACGAGCAGTACTTC. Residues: CSASLGLFNYEQYF.

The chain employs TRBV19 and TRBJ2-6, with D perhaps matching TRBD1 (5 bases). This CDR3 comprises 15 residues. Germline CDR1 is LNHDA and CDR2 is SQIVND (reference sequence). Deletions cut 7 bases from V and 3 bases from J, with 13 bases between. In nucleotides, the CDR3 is TGTGCCAGTACCTACTCTCAGGGTGGGGCCAACGTCCTGACTTTC. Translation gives CASTYSQGGANVLTF.

The CDR3: CATTSGGTGELFF. The CDR3 bases are TGTGCCACGACTAGCGGGGGGACCGGGGAGCTGTTTTTT. The rearrangement joins TRBV6-1 to TRBJ2-2; 13 positions agree with TRBD2. Germline V gene sequence: CDR1 MNHNS, CDR2 SASEGT. The length of the CDR3 is 13 residues. V lost 10 bases and J lost 5; bases outside the gene matches: 1.

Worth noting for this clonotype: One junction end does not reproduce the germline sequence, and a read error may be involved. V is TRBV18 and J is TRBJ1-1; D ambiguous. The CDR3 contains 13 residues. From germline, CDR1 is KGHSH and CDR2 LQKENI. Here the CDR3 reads CASSPQRNTEACF. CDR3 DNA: TGTGCCAGCTCACCACAAAGGAACACTGAAGCTTGCTTT.

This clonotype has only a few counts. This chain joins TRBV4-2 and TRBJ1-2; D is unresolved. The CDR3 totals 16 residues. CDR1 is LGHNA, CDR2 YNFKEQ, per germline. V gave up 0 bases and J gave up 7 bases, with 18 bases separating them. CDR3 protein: CASSQDQSDNYGGYTF. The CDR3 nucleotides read TGTGCCAGCAGCCAAGATCAGTCCGATAACTATGGTGGCTACACCTTC.

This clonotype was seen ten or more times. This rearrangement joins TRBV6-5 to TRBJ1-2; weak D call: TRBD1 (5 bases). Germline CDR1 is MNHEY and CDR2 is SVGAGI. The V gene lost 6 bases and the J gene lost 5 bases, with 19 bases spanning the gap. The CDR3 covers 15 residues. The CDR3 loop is CASSRYGQGDYGYTF. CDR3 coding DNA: TGTGCCAGCAGCCGCTACGGGCAGGGAGATTATGGCTACACCTTC.

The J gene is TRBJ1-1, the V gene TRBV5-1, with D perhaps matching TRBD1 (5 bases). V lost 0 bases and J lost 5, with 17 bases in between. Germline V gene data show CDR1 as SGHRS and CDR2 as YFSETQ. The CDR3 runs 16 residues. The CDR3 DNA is TGCGCCAGCAGCTTGGGGGTTCCCCAGGGTGGGACTGAAGCTTTCTTT. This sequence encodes CASSLGVPQGGTEAFF.

CDR3 in amino acids: CASTPSGGRGGYTF. The CDR3 DNA reads as TGTGCCAGCACCCCGTCAGGGGGGCGAGGTGGCTACACCTTC. The V gene is TRBV12-3 or TRBV12-4, the J gene TRBJ1-2, with TRBD1 matching over 7 bases. Losses at the gene ends were 7 bases for V and 7 bases for J; bases not matched to a gene: 12. The CDR3 spans 14 residues.